This TCR beta chain was identified in a study of T-cell reconstitution after alpha-beta-depleted transplantation in children. The TCRbeta library incorporated unique molecular identifiers. TCRdb re-analysed the PCR reads in MiXCR, keeping a single row per CDR3 protein. This table holds some 500,000 distinct CDR3 sequences, 32% found once. This CDR3 spans 13 amino acids. Germline CDR1 and CDR2: LNHDA and SQIVND (reference sequence). V gave up 5 bases and J gave up 4 bases, with 11 bases separating them. The sequence came from a human donor who donated a stem cell graft to a child with aplastic anemia. This specimen was PBMCs from the stem cell graft donor, taken from the stem cell graft. The chain has TRBV19 and TRBJ2-5; D not certain. CDR3 protein: CASSLGSAETQYF. The DNA for the CDR3 is TGTGCCAGTAGTCTCGGTTCAGCAGAGACCCAGTACTTC. Drawing the rest from reference TRBV19 and TRBJ2-5, the complete variable domain is DGGITQSPKYLFRKEGQNVTLSCEQNLNHDAMYWYRQDPGQGLRLIYYSQIVNDFQKGDIAEGYSVSREKKESFPLTVTSAQKNPTAFYLCASSLGSAETQYFGPGTRLLVL.